These 15 T cell receptor beta chains were all obtained from the same sample, sequenced in a study of CD8+CD57+ T cells in acquired aplastic anemia. Genomic DNA served as template for TCR beta VDJ and CDR3 profiling. Each CDR3 protein gets one entry after TCRdb re-called the reads with MiXCR. The sample yields about 160,000 distinct CDR3 sequences, roughly 48% seen once. Patients selected for sequencing had displayed CD8+CD57+ cell expansion by flow cytometry. The source material was sorted CD4+, CD8+, or CD8+CD57+ T cells (not recorded which) from PBMCs. The origin of the receptors is a human donor with aplastic anemia.

The chain is built from TRBV10-3 and TRBJ1-2, with a weak D call TRBD1 (5 bases). From germline, CDR1 is ENHRY and CDR2 SYGVKD. The length of the CDR3 is 17 residues. Deletions cut 2 bases from V and 5 bases from J, with 21 bases between. The CDR3 is CAISEAGTQTAQYGYTF. CDR3 bases: TGTGCCATCAGTGAGGCCGGGACTCAGACAGCCCAATATGGCTACACCTTC.

The sample holds many counts of this clonotype. V gene TRBV5-1 combines with J gene TRBJ2-3; tentatively, D is TRBD1 or TRBD2 (5 bases each). Per germline, CDR1 SGHRS and CDR2 YFSETQ. The CDR3 runs 17 residues. V shed 4 bases and J shed 2 bases, with 20 bases lying between them. The CDR3 bases are TGCGCCAGCAGCCCGGGACCGGGCAGAGGGTTCACAGATACGCAGTATTTT. This gives the protein CASSPGPGRGFTDTQYF.

V is TRBV2 and J is TRBJ2-7, with 7 bases identical to TRBD1. Germline V CDR1 and CDR2: SNHLY, FYNNEI. The CDR3 covers 11 residues. The J segment lost 9 bases and the V segment lost 6 bases, leaving 5 bases of the junction unmatched. The CDR3 region has the DNA TGTGCCAGCAGAGAACAGGGGAGGCAGTACTTC. This gives the protein CASREQGRQYF. The full variable domain, completed using reference TRBV2 and TRBJ2-7, is EPEVTQTPSHQVTQMGQEVILRCVPISNHLYFYWYRQILGQKVEFLVSFYNNEISEKSEIFDDQFSVERPDGSNFTLKIRSTKLEDSAMYFCASREQGRQYFGPGTRLTVT.

The genes are TRBV20-1 and TRBJ2-7; tentatively, D is TRBD1 or TRBD2 (5 bases each). Germline V gene sequence: CDR1 DFQATT, CDR2 SNEGSKA (reference sequence). Trimming pared 0 bases from V and 4 bases from J, leaving 13 bases between. The CDR3 contains 14 residues. CDR3 in DNA: TGCAGTGCTAGAGATCGTGGGGGTCGGTACGAGCAGTACTTC. Residues: CSARDRGGRYEQYF.

In this sample, this clonotype turned up many times. This chain links TRBV6-2 or TRBV6-3 with TRBJ1-1; 8 bases align to TRBD1. The CDR3 spans 13 residues. In germline, CDR1 is MNHEY, CDR2 SVGEGT. J gave up 5 bases and V 10 bases, and 9 bases lay outside the gene matches. Here the CDR3 DNA reads TGTGCCATCCACCAGGGGGCCGGTACTGAAGCTTTCTTT. This encodes CAIHQGAGTEAFF.

In this sample, this clonotype turned up a few times. This chain links TRBV6-1 with TRBJ1-4; D may be TRBD1 (5 bases). V lost 6 bases and J lost 1, with 12 bases in between. This CDR3 contains 15 residues. Per the germline V gene, CDR1 is MNHNS and CDR2 is SASEGT. CDR3 sequence (DNA): TGTGCCAGCAGCCACCGGGACGGAACTAATGAAAAACTGTTTTTT. Translating gives CASSHRDGTNEKLFF.

V gene TRBV20-1 combines with J gene TRBJ1-2, with D possibly TRBD1 on 5 matching bases. V lost 0 bases, J lost 4 bases, and 15 bases lay in between. The germline V gene has CDR1 DFQATT and CDR2 SNEGSKA (reference sequence). The CDR3 is made up of 15 amino acids. The CDR3 is CSARDLEGLSYGYTF. CDR3 DNA: TGCAGTGCTAGAGATCTCGAGGGGCTTAGCTATGGCTACACCTTC.

This clonotype has ten or more counts. CDR3 amino acids: CSVEGAVSGNTIYF. The DNA for the CDR3 is TGCAGTGTCGAAGGGGCGGTCTCTGGAAACACCATATATTTT. The chain uses TRBV20-1 and TRBJ1-3, with D tentatively TRBD1 (5 bases). Germline V gene sequence: CDR1 DFQATT, CDR2 SNEGSKA (reference sequence). V gave up 7 bases and J gave up 0 bases, with 13 bases separating them. The CDR3 totals 14 residues.

The rearrangement links TRBV20-1 to TRBJ2-7, with TRBD1 matching over 8 bases. The CDR3 extends over 13 amino acids. V lost 6 bases and J lost 2; bases outside the gene matches: 6. Germline values: CDR1 DFQATT, CDR2 SNEGSKA (reference sequence). The CDR3: CSANPRGPYEQYF. DNA of the CDR3: TGCAGTGCCAACCCCAGGGGGCCCTACGAGCAGTACTTC.

This clonotype was recorded at least ten times. The chain employs TRBV6-2 or TRBV6-3 and TRBJ1-1; TRBD1 is a possible D gene (5 bases). The ends were cut back, 4 bases at V and 5 bases at J, with 11 bases in the middle. This CDR3 comprises 13 residues. CDR1 MNHEY and CDR2 SVGEGT come from the germline V gene. As DNA, the CDR3 is TGTGCCAGCAGTTTAGAGGGGTGGACTGAAGCTTTCTTT. It encodes CASSLEGWTEAFF.

To note about this clonotype: Germline is not matched at one junction end, which may reflect a read error. This chain uses TRBV10-3 with TRBJ2-5, with D perhaps given as TRBD1 or TRBD2 (6 bases each). CDR3 length equals 8 residues. The germline V gene has CDR1 ENHRY and CDR2 SYGVKD. CDR3 loop: CAISRGDF. In DNA form, the CDR3 reads TGTGCCATCAGTAGGGGGGACTTC.

This clonotype was counted many times. The V and J genes are TRBV6-5 and TRBJ1-1; a weak D match, TRBD1 (6 bases). Germline lookup yields CDR1 MNHEY and CDR2 SVGAGI. The V end was cut by 6 bases, the J end by 5 bases, with 13 bases between. The CDR3 loop spans 13 amino acids. The DNA for the CDR3 is TGTGCCAGCAGCCAAAGACAGGCGACTGAAGCTTTCTTT. Its protein product is CASSQRQATEAFF.

The chain is built from TRBV7-2 and TRBJ1-2; a weak D match, TRBD1 (6 bases). The germline V and J ends were trimmed by 5 bases and 11 bases, with 12 bases remaining between them. This CDR3 is built from 11 residues. The germline gives CDR1 SGHTA, CDR2 FQGNSA. Here the CDR3 reads CASSDRSVYTF. The DNA for the CDR3 is TGTGCCAGCAGCGACAGGTCCGTTTACACCTTC.

CDR3 amino acids: CATSDFGDWNQPQHF. DNA for the CDR3: TGTGCCACCAGTGATTTTGGGGACTGGAATCAGCCCCAGCATTTT. The chain links TRBV24-1 to TRBJ1-5; D may be TRBD1 (5 bases). The V gene's germline CDR1 is KGHDR and CDR2 SFDVKD. Trimming pared 1 base from V and 4 bases from J, leaving 10 bases between. The CDR3 is 15 residues long.

This clonotype was observed a single time. The chain couples TRBV19 to TRBJ1-6; a possible D gene is TRBD1 (6 bases). This CDR3 comprises 14 residues. Trimming shortened V by 5 bases and J by 7 bases, and 12 bases separated the two germline ends. Germline V CDR1 and CDR2: LNHDA, SQIVND (reference sequence). CDR3 nucleotide sequence: TGTGCCAGTAGTTGGCAGGGGAGCAATTCACCCCTCCACTTT. Residues: CASSWQGSNSPLHF.